The present TCR beta chain was sequenced within a study of cytomegalovirus exposure and HLA in healthy donors. Study-wide points: In a later analysis, specific HLA alleles were associated with over 15,000 TCR beta sequences at a 0.05 false discovery rate.

This PCR relied on a set of 60 Vbeta primers and 13 Jbeta primers. Repertoires were generated with immunoSEQ multiplex PCR, while TCRdb's copy carries only in-frame clones and drops some. Here the sample spans some 110,000 clones, around 82% being singletons. Details on this clone: The antigen remains unidentified.

The germline V gene encodes CDR1 MNHEY and CDR2 SMNVEV (reference sequence). V was clipped by 3 bases and J by 5 bases, with 26 bases between them. This CDR3 has 18 residues. The chain employs TRBV27 and TRBJ2-7, with TRBD2 as a possible D gene (6 bases). The origin of this receptor is a man aged 35 to 55 in good health and CMV-seronegative. Sequenced material: PBMCs. The CDR3 spells CASSFTSGTRGRIDEQYF. DNA for the CDR3: TGTGCCAGCAGTTTTACTTCGGGTACGCGGGGCCGCATCGACGAGCAGTACTTC.